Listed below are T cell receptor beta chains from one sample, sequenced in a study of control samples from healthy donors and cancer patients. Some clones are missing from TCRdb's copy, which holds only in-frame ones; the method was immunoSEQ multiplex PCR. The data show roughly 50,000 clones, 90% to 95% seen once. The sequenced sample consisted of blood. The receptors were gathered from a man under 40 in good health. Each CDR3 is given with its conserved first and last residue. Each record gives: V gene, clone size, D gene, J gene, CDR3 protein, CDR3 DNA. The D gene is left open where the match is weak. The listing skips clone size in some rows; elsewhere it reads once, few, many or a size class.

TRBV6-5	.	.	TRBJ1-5	CASRTSQSNQPQHF	TGTGCCAGCCGTACTTCCCAGAGCAATCAGCCCCAGCATTTT
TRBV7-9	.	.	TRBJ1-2	CASSHAEYAGRIGYTF	TGTGCCAGCAGCCACGCGGAGTATGCAGGGCGCATAGGCTACACCTTC
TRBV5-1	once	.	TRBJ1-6	CASSLDSSQLNSPLHF	TGCGCCAGCAGCTTGGATTCCAGCCAACTTAATTCACCCCTCCACTTT
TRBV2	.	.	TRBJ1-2	CASSDGVYGYTF	TGTGCCAGCAGTGATGGGGTCTATGGCTACACCTTC
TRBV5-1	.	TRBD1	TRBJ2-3	CASSVPTGRGTDTQYF	TGCGCCAGCAGCGTGCCGACAGGGCGAGGGACAGATACGCAGTATTTT
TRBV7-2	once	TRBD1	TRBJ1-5	CASSLTGTANQPQHF	TGTGCCAGCAGTTTGACAGGGACAGCCAATCAGCCCCAGCATTTT
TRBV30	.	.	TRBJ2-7	CAWSSRDPYEQYF	TGTGCCTGGAGCTCTCGCGACCCCTACGAGCAGTACTTC
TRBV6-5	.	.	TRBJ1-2	CASSPGTAKGYTF	TGTGCCAGCAGTCCCGGGACGGCTAAGGGCTACACCTTC
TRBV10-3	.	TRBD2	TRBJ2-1	CAISLAGVIYEQFF	TGTGCCATCAGTCTAGCGGGAGTGATCTATGAGCAGTTCTTC
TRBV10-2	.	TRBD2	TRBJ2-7	CASSELAGSAQYF	TGCGCCAGCAGTGAACTAGCGGGATCCGCGCAGTACTTC
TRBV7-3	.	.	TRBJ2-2	CASRLGQGELFF	TGTGCCAGCAGATTAGGACAGGGGGAGCTGTTTTTT
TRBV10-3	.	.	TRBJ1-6	CAISGPPSNNSPLHF	TGTGCCATCAGCGGACCTCCGAGCAATAATTCACCCCTCCACTTT
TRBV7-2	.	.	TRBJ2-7	CASSLTTVEEQYF	TGTGCCAGCAGCTTGACGACCGTGGAGGAGCAGTACTTC
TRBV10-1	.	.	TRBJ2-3	CASSKTRVNTDTQYF	TGCGCCAGCAGCAAGACGCGGGTAAACACAGATACGCAGTATTTT
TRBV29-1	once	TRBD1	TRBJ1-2	CSVRGGQGGYGYTF	TGCAGCGTTCGAGGGGGACAGGGAGGCTATGGCTACACCTTC
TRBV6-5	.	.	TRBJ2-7	CASSYSRVRWYF	TGTGCCAGCAGTTACTCGAGGGTGCGGTGGTACTTC
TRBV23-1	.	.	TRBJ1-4	CAYCFGPNEKLFF	TGCGCGTACTGCTTCGGCCCTAATGAAAAACTGTTTTTT
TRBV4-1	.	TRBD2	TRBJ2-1	CASSLSPSGYNEQFF	TGCGCCAGCAGCCTCTCCCCTAGCGGTTACAATGAGCAGTTCTTC
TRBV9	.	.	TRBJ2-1	CASSVESRYYNEQFF	TGTGCCAGCAGCGTAGAATCTCGGTACTACAATGAGCAGTTCTTC
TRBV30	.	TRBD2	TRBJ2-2	CAWRGETRDFITSGRDTGELFF	TGTGCCTGGAGGGGAGAAACTCGGGACTTTATAACTAGCGGGAGGGACACCGGGGAGCTGTTTTTT
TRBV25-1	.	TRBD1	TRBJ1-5	CASRGQGVEPQHF	TGTGCCAGCAGAGGACAGGGAGTGGAGCCCCAGCATTTT
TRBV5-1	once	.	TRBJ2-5	CASSFEQETQYF	TGCGCCAGCAGCTTCGAACAAGAGACCCAGTACTTC
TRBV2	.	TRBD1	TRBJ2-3	CASTSRGRTDTQYF	TGTGCCAGCACGTCAAGGGGGCGCACGGATACGCAGTATTTT
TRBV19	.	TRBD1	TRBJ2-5	CASSRQGTPETQYF	TGTGCCAGTAGTAGACAGGGGACGCCTGAGACCCAGTACTTC
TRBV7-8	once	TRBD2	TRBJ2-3	CASSLRTSGRNPDTQYF	TGTGCCAGCAGCCTTCGGACTAGCGGGAGGAACCCAGATACGCAGTATTTT
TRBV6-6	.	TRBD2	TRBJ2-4	CASSTVQAGGDIQYF	TGTGCCAGCAGTACGGTTCAGGCGGGAGGGGACATTCAGTACTTC
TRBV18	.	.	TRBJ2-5	CASSPGHKETQYF	TGTGCCAGCTCACCGGGACACAAAGAGACCCAGTACTTC
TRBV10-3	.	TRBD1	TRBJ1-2	CAIRGTGANYGYTF	TGTGCCATCAGGGGGACAGGGGCTAACTATGGCTACACCTTC
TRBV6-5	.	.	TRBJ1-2	CASIQRRVDYGYTF	TGTGCCAGCATCCAAAGGCGGGTGGACTATGGCTACACCTTC
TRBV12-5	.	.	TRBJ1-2	CASGSASGSPYGYTF	TGTGCTAGTGGTTCTGCCAGTGGTAGTCCCTATGGCTACACCTTC
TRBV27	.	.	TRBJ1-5	CASSLSKGALFQPQHF	TGTGCCAGCAGTTTATCGAAAGGGGCTTTGTTTCAGCCCCAGCATTTT
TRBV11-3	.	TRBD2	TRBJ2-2	CASSSGTSGAGELFF	TGTGCCAGCAGCTCCGGGACTAGCGGCGCCGGGGAGCTGTTTTTT
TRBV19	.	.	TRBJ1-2	CASSPAPASRATF	TGTGCCAGTAGTCCAGCCCCAGCGTCTAGAGCCACCTTC
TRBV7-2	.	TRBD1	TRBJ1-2	CASRNGQGGYGYTF	TGTGCCAGCAGGAACGGACAGGGCGGGTATGGCTACACCTTC
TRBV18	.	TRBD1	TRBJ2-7	CASSAGQGAFEQYF	TGTGCCAGCTCCGCGGGACAGGGGGCTTTCGAGCAGTACTTC